Presented here are 22 T cell receptor beta chains from one specimen sequenced in a study of STAT5B mutations in CD4+ large granular lymphocyte leukemia. Assay used: immunoSEQ multiplex PCR; TCRdb lists only in-frame clones, some missing. The sample lists roughly 48,000 clones, under 80% occurring once. The sequenced material came from CD4+ T cells from blood buffy coats. The receptors originated from a human donor in good health.

Only a few counts were recorded for this clone. The gene calls are TRBV7-9 and TRBJ1-6; no reliable D call. V lost 1 base to trimming and J lost 14 bases, with 12 bases between them. This CDR3 spans 13 amino acids. CDR1 and CDR2 (germline): SEHNR, FQNEAQ (reference sequence). CDR3 nucleotide sequence: TGTGCCAGCAGCTTAGAACAGCCAAGCACCCTCCACTTT. It encodes CASSLEQPSTLHF.

The chain is built from TRBV5-1 and TRBJ2-7; 8 bases map to TRBD1. Trimming cost V 4 bases and J 5 bases; bases outside gene matches: 11. CDR3 length: 15 residues. Germline V gene data show CDR1 as SGHRS and CDR2 as YFSETQ. In DNA form, the CDR3 reads TGCGCCAGCAGCGTGACGGACAGGGCGGTAAACGAGCAGTACTTC. Translation: CASSVTDRAVNEQYF.

The chain uses TRBV5-1 and TRBJ1-6; 8 nucleotides align to TRBD1. There are 17 residues in the CDR3. CDR1 is SGHRS and CDR2 is YFSETQ in the germline V gene. V was pared by 0 bases and J by 6 bases, with 8 bases of the junction left unmatched. DNA for the CDR3: TGCGCCAGCAGCTTGGGAAATGACAGGGGAGGTAATTCACCCCTCCACTTT. Its protein is CASSLGNDRGGNSPLHF.

This rearrangement joins TRBV19 to TRBJ1-1, with 10 bases matching TRBD1. V shed 5 bases, J shed 4 bases, and the junction held 13 bases outside the gene matches. This CDR3 is built from 17 residues. Germline CDR1 LNHDA, CDR2 SQIVND (reference sequence). The CDR3 sequence: CASSPWTGGKEGTEAFF. For the CDR3, the DNA is TGTGCCAGTAGTCCCTGGACAGGGGGAAAGGAAGGCACTGAAGCTTTCTTT.

The rearrangement uses TRBV30 and TRBJ1-6, with D possibly matching TRBD1 (5 bases). V lost 3 bases and J lost 9, with 12 bases in between. Germline V gives CDR1 GTSNPN, CDR2 SVGIG (reference sequence). This CDR3 comprises 13 residues. The CDR3 spells CAWRPGSVSPLHF. CDR3 in DNA: TGTGCCTGGAGGCCAGGGAGTGTTTCACCCCTCCACTTT.

The genes are TRBV9 and TRBJ1-1; possible D gene TRBD1, 5 bases. This CDR3 has 15 amino acids. Trimming removed 3 bases at V and 0 bases at J, with 12 bases between. The germline gives CDR1 SGDLS, CDR2 YYNGEE. The chain's CDR3 is CASSGQLDMNTEAFF. CDR3 nucleotides: TGTGCCAGCAGCGGACAGTTAGACATGAACACTGAAGCTTTCTTT.

This chain links TRBV2 with TRBJ2-7, with D possibly being TRBD1 (6 bases). The V end lost 1 base, the J end lost 5 bases, and 9 bases lay between the germline ends. The CDR3 length is 13 residues. Germline loops: CDR1 SNHLY, CDR2 FYNNEI. CDR3 sequence: CASSEGGPHEQYV. DNA of the CDR3: TGTGCCAGCAGTGAAGGGGGGCCCCACGAGCAGTACGTC.

The J gene is TRBJ1-6, the V gene TRBV10-3; 8 bases fit TRBD1. From germline, CDR1 is ENHRY and CDR2 SYGVKD. V lost 0 bases and J lost 8; bases outside the gene matches: 6. The CDR3 totals 16 residues. The CDR3 DNA reads as TGTGCCATCAGTGAGTCGTCAGGGGGCTGGGATTCACCCCTCCACTTT. Its translation: CAISESSGGWDSPLHF.

The J gene is TRBJ2-5, the V gene TRBV30; TRBD2 agrees at 9 bases. This CDR3 comprises 16 residues. Germline V gene data show CDR1 as GTSNPN and CDR2 as SVGIG (reference sequence). V lost 2 bases to trimming and J lost 1 base; unmatched junction nucleotides: 8. In nucleotides, the CDR3 is TGTGCCTGGAGTTCGGGAAGCGGGGGGCCCCAAGAGACCCAGTACTTC. It translates to CAWSSGSGGPQETQYF.

CDR3 region: CASSREGLPNQPQHF. The DNA for the CDR3 is TGTGCCAGCAGCCGAGAGGGGCTCCCCAATCAGCCCCAGCATTTT. The rearrangement uses TRBV6-1 and TRBJ1-5; D is possibly TRBD1 (5 bases). The CDR3 contains 15 residues. The V gene lost 6 bases and the J gene lost 3 bases, with 15 bases spanning the gap. Germline V lookup: CDR1 MNHNS, CDR2 SASEGT.

DNA for the CDR3: TGTGCCAGCAGTCGAGGGAATCAGCCCCAGCATTTT. As protein: CASSRGNQPQHF. The chain combines TRBV28 with TRBJ1-5; the D is unclear. The CDR3 is made up of 12 amino acids. CDR1 is MDHEN, CDR2 SYDVKM, per germline. V lost 5 bases and J 4 bases, leaving 6 bases between the germline ends.

This clone turned up a few times. This chain connects TRBV15 to TRBJ1-1; D may be TRBD1 (5 bases). CDR3 length equals 14 residues. Germline assignment: CDR1 LNHNV and CDR2 YYDKDF (reference sequence). V was trimmed by 0 bases and J by 0 bases, leaving 5 bases between them. CDR3 amino acids: CATSRDRVNTEAFF. For the CDR3, the DNA is TGTGCCACCAGCAGAGACAGGGTGAACACTGAAGCTTTCTTT.

The rearrangement uses TRBV7-2 and TRBJ2-4; 7 bases map to TRBD1. The CDR3 totals 15 residues. Trimming removed 5 bases from V and 1 base from J; junction bases left unmatched: 5. Germline values: CDR1 SGHTA, CDR2 FQGNSA. The CDR3 region has the DNA TGTGCCAGCAGCCCAGGGGGAGACGCCAAAAACATTCAGTACTTC. Translated: CASSPGGDAKNIQYF.

The chain carries TRBV2 and TRBJ2-5; possibly TRBD1 or TRBD2 for D (6 bases each). Trimming left V 7 bases short and J 5 bases short, with 17 bases between. CDR3 length: 14 residues. Germline V lookup: CDR1 SNHLY, CDR2 FYNNEI. In DNA form, the CDR3 reads TGTGCCAGCACCTCCTCGGGGGCGCGGGAGACCCAGTACTTC. This translates into CASTSSGARETQYF.

The genes are TRBV18 and TRBJ2-1; 13 positions agree with TRBD2. CDR3 length: 16 amino acids. CDR1 is KGHSH and CDR2 is LQKENI in the germline V gene. Losses at the gene ends were 5 bases for V and 5 bases for J; bases not matched to a gene: 6. CDR3 sequence (DNA): TGTGCCAGCTCATCCACTAGCGGGGGGGCAAACAATGAGCAGTTCTTC. Amino acids: CASSSTSGGANNEQFF. Using reference TRBV18 and TRBJ2-1 for the parts outside the CDR3, the full variable domain is NAGVMQNPRHLVRRRGQEARLRCSPMKGHSHVYWYRQLPEEGLKFMVYLQKENIIDESGMPKERFSAEFPKEGPSILRIQQVVRGDSAAYFCASSSTSGGANNEQFFGPGTRLTVL.

The gene calls are TRBV15 and TRBJ2-3, with 8 bases identical to TRBD1. The germline gives CDR1 LNHNV, CDR2 YYDKDF (reference sequence). The CDR3 spans 16 residues. The J segment lost 2 bases and the V segment lost 1 base, leaving 5 bases of the junction unmatched. The DNA of the CDR3 is TGTGCCACCAGCAGAGCGGGGACAGGAGTCACAGATACGCAGTATTTT. Encoded protein: CATSRAGTGVTDTQYF.

V usage is TRBV10-3 and J usage is TRBJ1-2; D unclear. Germline V gene data show CDR1 as ENHRY and CDR2 as SYGVKD. The CDR3 length is 13 residues. V was shortened by 3 bases and J by 2 bases, with 7 bases between the two germline ends. The CDR3 spells CAISERQNYGYTF. The CDR3 nucleotides are TGTGCCATCAGTGAACGGCAGAACTATGGCTACACCTTC.

This clone was seen once. V is TRBV28 and J is TRBJ1-4; D is possibly TRBD1 (6 bases). Trimming stripped 6 bases from V and 0 bases from J, with 11 bases between. This CDR3 is built from 15 residues. Germline V gene data show CDR1 as MDHEN and CDR2 as SYDVKM. In DNA, the CDR3 is TGTGCCAGCAGCCCCAGGACAGCAACTAATGAAAAACTGTTTTTT. Translating gives CASSPRTATNEKLFF. Supplemented by reference TRBV28 and TRBJ1-4, the full variable domain reads DVKVTQSSRYLVKRTGEKVFLECVQDMDHENMFWYRQDPGLGLRLIYFSYDVKMKEKGDIPEGYSVSREKKERFSLILESASTNQTSMYLCASSPRTATNEKLFFGSGTQLSVL.

The chain joins TRBV28 to TRBJ1-6; D ambiguous. The CDR3 totals 12 residues. From germline, CDR1 is MDHEN and CDR2 SYDVKM. Trimming removed 5 bases at V and 2 bases at J, with 1 base between. Here the CDR3 DNA reads TGTGCCAGCAGTCCCTATAATTCACCCCTCCACTTT. The encoded protein is CASSPYNSPLHF.

The count of this clone is one. The V gene is TRBV11-3, the J gene TRBJ1-2; the D gene is possibly TRBD1 (5 bases). CDR1 is SGHNT and CDR2 is YENEEA in the germline V gene. The ends were cut back, 5 bases at V and 4 bases at J, with 20 bases in the middle. The CDR3 runs to 16 residues. CDR3 residues: CASSPVTTAGGYGYTF. Written as DNA, the CDR3 is TGTGCCAGCAGCCCGGTTACGACAGCCGGGGGCTATGGCTACACCTTC. Full variable domain (remainder filled in from reference TRBV11-3 and TRBJ1-2): EAGVVQSPRYKIIEKKQPVAFWCNPISGHNTLYWYLQNLGQGPELLIRYENEEAVDDSQLPKDRFSAERLKGVDSTLKIQPAELGDSAVYLCASSPVTTAGGYGYTFGSGTRLTVV.

The chain carries TRBV30 and TRBJ2-7; D unclear. CDR3 length: 12 residues. V was shortened by 4 bases and J by 2 bases, with 9 bases between the two germline ends. The V gene's germline CDR1 is GTSNPN and CDR2 SVGIG (reference sequence). CDR3 nucleotide sequence: TGTGCCTGGAACTCAGGTACCTACGAGCAGTACTTC. It encodes CAWNSGTYEQYF. Using reference TRBV30 and TRBJ2-7 for the parts outside the CDR3, the full variable domain is SQTIHQWPATLVQPVGSPLSLECTVEGTSNPNLYWYRQAAGRGLQLLFYSVGIGQISSEVPQNLSASRPQDRQFILSSKKLLLSDSGFYLCAWNSGTYEQYFGPGTRLTVT.

The sample holds a few counts of this clone. V and J are TRBV20-1 and TRBJ1-2; D is uncertain. Germline CDR1 reads DFQATT; CDR2 reads SNEGSKA (reference sequence). This CDR3 is 11 amino acids long. V was trimmed by 5 bases and J by 4 bases, leaving 8 bases between them. CDR3 DNA sequence: TGCAGTGCTGCAAAGATCTATGGCTACACCTTC. It specifies CSAAKIYGYTF.